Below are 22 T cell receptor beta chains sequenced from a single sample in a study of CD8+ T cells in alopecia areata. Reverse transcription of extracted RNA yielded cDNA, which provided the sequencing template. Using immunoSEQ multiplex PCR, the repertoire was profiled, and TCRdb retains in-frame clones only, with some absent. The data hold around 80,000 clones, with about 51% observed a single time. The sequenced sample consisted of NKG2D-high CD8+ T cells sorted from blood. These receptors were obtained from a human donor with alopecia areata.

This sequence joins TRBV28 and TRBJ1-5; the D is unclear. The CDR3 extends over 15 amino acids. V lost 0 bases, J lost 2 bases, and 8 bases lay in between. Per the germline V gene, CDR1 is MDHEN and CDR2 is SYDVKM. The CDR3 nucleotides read TGTGCCAGCAGTTTATGGCGGGAGGGCAATCAGCCCCAGCATTTT. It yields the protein CASSLWREGNQPQHF.

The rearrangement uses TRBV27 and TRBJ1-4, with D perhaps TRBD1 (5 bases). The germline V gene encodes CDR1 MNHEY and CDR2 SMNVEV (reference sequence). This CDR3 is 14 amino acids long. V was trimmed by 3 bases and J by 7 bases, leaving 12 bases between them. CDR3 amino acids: CASSLGGGGEKLFF. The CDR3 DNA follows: TGTGCCAGCAGTTTGGGGGGAGGCGGTGAAAAACTGTTTTTT. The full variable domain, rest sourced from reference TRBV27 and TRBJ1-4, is EAQVTQNPRYLITVTGKKLTVTCSQNMNHEYMSWYRQDPGLGLRQIYYSMNVEVTDKGDVPEGYKVSRKEKRNFPLILESPSPNQTSLYFCASSLGGGGEKLFFGSGTQLSVL.

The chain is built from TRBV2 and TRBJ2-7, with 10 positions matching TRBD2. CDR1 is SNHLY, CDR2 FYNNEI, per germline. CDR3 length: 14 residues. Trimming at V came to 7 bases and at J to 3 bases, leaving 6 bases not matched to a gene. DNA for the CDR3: TGTGCCAGCATTGAGCGGGGGGGCCTCTACGAGCAGTACTTC. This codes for CASIERGGLYEQYF.

In nucleotides, the CDR3 is TGTGCCAGCAGCTTTGGCGGGGGGAGCTCCTACAATGAGCAGTTCTTC. Translation gives CASSFGGGSSYNEQFF. The chain joins TRBV7-9 to TRBJ2-1; TRBD2 matches at 8 bases. The trim removed 3 bases at V and 0 bases at J, leaving 4 bases unmatched. The germline gives CDR1 SEHNR, CDR2 FQNEAQ (reference sequence). The CDR3 length is 16 residues.

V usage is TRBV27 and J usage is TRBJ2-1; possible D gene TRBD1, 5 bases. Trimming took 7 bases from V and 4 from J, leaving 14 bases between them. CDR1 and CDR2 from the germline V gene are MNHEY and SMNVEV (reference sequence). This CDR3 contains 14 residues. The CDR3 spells CASTLGAGYNEQFF. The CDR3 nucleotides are TGTGCCAGCACCCTAGGGGCAGGGTACAATGAGCAGTTCTTC.

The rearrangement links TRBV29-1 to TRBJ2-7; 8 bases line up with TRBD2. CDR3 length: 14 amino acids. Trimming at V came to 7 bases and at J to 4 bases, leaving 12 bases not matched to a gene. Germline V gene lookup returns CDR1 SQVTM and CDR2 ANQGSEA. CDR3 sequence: CSAISGTRGYEQYF. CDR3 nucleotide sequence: TGCAGCGCTATATCCGGGACTAGGGGATACGAGCAGTACTTC.

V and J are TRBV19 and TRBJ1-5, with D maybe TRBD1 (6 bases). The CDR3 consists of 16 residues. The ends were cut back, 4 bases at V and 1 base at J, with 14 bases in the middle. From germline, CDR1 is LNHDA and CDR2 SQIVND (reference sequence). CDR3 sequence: CASSSVTGVSNQPQHF. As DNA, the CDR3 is TGTGCCAGTAGTAGTGTGACAGGCGTCAGCAATCAGCCCCAGCATTTT.

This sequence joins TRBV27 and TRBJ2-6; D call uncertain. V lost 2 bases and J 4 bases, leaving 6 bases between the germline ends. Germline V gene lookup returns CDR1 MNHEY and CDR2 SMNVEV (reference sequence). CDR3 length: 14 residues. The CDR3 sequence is CASSLVTGANVLTF. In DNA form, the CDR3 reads TGTGCCAGCAGTTTAGTTACAGGGGCCAACGTCCTGACTTTC.

The CDR3 DNA reads as TGTGCCAGCTCACCAGGCAGCACTGAAGCTTTCTTT. Its protein is CASSPGSTEAFF. The chain uses TRBV18 and TRBJ1-1; D unresolved. V lost 2 bases and J lost 4, with 5 bases in between. The V gene's germline CDR1 is KGHSH and CDR2 LQKENI. The CDR3 has 12 amino acids.

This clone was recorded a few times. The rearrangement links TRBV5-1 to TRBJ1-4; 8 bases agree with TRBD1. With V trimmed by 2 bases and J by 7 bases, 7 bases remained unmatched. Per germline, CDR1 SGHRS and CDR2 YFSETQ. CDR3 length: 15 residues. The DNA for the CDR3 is TGCGCCAGCAGCTTCTTCGTCAGGGGGCGTGAAAAACTGTTTTTT. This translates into CASSFFVRGREKLFF.

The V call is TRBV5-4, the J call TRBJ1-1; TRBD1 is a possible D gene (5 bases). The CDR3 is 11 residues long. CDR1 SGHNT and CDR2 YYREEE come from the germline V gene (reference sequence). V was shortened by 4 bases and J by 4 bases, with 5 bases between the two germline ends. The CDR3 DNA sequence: TGTGCCAGCAGCGGGGCCACTGAAGCTTTCTTT. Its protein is CASSGATEAFF.

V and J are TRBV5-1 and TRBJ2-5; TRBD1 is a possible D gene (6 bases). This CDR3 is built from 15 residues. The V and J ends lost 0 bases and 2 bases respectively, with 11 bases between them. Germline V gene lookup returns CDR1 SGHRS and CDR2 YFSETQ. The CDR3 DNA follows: TGCGCCAGCAGCTTGGTTCGTCAGGGGCAAGAGACCCAGTACTTC. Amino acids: CASSLVRQGQETQYF.

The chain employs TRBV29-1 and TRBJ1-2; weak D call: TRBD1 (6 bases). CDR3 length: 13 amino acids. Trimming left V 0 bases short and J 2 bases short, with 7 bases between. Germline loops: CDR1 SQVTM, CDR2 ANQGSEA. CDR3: CSVEEGANYGYTF. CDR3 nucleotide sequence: TGCAGCGTTGAAGAGGGGGCGAACTATGGCTACACCTTC.

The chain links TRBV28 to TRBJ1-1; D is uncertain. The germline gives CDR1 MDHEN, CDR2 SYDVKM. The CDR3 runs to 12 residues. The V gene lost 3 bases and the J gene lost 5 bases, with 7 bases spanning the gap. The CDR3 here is CASSLMGTEAFF. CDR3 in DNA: TGTGCCAGCAGTTTGATGGGTACTGAAGCTTTCTTT.

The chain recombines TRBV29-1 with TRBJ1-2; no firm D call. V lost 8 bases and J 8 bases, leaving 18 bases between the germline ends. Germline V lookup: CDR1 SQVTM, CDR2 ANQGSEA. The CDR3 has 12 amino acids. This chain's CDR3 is CSPWFASFGYTF. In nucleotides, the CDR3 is TGCAGCCCCTGGTTCGCTTCGTTCGGCTACACCTTC.

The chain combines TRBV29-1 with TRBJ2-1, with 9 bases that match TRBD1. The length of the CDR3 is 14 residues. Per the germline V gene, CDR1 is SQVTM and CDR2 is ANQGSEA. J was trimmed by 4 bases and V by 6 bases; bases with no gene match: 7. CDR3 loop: CSVGTGLGYNEQFF. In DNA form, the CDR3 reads TGCAGCGTCGGGACAGGGCTCGGGTACAATGAGCAGTTCTTC.

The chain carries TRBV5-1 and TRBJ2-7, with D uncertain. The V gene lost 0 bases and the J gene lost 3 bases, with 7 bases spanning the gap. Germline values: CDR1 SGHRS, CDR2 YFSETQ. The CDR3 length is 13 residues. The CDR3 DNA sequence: TGCGCCAGCAGCTTGGACCGCAGCTACGAGCAGTACTTC. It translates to CASSLDRSYEQYF.

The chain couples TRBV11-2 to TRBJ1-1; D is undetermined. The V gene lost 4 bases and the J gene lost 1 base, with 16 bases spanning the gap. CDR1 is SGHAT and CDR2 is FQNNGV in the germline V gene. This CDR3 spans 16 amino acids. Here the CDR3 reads CASSWSLGQQNTEAFF. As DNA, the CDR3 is TGTGCCAGCAGCTGGTCTCTTGGGCAGCAGAACACTGAAGCTTTCTTT.

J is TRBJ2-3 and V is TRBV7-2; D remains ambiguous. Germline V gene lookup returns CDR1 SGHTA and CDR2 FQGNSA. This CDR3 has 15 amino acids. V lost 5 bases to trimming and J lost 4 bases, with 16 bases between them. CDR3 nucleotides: TGTGCCAGCAGCCGTTGGCCTGGCCAGTCAGATACGCAGTATTTT. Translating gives CASSRWPGQSDTQYF.

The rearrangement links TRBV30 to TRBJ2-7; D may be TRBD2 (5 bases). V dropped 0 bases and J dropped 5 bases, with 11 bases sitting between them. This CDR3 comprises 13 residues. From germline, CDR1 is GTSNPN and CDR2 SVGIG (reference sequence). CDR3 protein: CAWSVGTGDEQYF. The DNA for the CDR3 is TGTGCCTGGAGTGTAGGCACCGGGGACGAGCAGTACTTC. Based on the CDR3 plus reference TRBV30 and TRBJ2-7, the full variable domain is SQTIHQWPATLVQPVGSPLSLECTVEGTSNPNLYWYRQAAGRGLQLLFYSVGIGQISSEVPQNLSASRPQDRQFILSSKKLLLSDSGFYLCAWSVGTGDEQYFGPGTRLTVT.

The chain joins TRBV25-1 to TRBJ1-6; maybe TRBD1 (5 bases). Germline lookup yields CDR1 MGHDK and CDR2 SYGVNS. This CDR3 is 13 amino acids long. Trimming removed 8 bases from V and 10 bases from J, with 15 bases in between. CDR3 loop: CASGVGGGSPLHF. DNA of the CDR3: TGTGCCAGCGGGGTCGGGGGGGGATCACCCCTCCACTTT. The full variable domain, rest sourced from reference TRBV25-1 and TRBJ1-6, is EADIYQTPRYLVIGTGKKITLECSQTMGHDKMYWYQQDPGMELHLIHYSYGVNSTEKGDLSSESTVSRIRTEHFPLTLESARPSHTSQYLCASGVGGGSPLHFGNGTRLTVT.

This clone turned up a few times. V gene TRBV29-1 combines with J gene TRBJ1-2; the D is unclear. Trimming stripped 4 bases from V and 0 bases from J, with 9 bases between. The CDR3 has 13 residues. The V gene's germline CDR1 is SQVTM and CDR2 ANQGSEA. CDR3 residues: CSVVEASNYGYTF. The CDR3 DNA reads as TGCAGCGTTGTAGAGGCTTCTAACTATGGCTACACCTTC.